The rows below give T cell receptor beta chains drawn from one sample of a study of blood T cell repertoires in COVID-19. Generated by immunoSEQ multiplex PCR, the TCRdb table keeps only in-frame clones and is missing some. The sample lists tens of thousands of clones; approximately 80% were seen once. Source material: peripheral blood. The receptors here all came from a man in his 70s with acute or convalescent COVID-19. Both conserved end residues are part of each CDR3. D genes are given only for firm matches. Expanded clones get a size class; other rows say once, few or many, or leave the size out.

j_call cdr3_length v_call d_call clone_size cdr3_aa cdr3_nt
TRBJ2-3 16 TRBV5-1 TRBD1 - CASSLEGQGAGDTQYF TGCGCCAGCAGCTTGGAGGGACAGGGGGCAGGAGATACGCAGTATTTT
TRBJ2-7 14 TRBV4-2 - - CASSQRGASYEQYF TGTGCCAGCAGCCAACGCGGGGCATCCTACGAGCAGTACTTC
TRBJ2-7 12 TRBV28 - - CASTRTAYEQYF TGTGCCAGCACTCGGACAGCCTACGAGCAGTACTTC
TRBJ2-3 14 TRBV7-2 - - CASTRDSGTDTQYF TGTGCCAGCACCCGGGACTCGGGCACAGATACGCAGTATTTT
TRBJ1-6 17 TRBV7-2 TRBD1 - CASSLVGTGSYNSPLHF TGTGCCAGCAGCTTAGTAGGGACAGGGAGCTATAATTCACCCCTCCACTTT
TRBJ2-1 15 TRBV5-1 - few CASSLSGSSYNEQFF TGCGCCAGCAGCTTGTCGGGGAGCTCCTACAATGAGCAGTTCTTC
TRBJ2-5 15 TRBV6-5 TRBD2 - CASRSSGGSEETQYF TGTGCCAGCAGATCTAGCGGGGGATCCGAAGAGACCCAGTACTTC
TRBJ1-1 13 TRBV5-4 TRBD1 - CASSAPTGGETFF TGTGCCAGCAGCGCCCCGACAGGGGGCGAGACTTTCTTT
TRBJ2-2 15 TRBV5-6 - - CASSRTVANTGELFF TGTGCCAGCAGCCGGACAGTGGCGAACACCGGGGAGCTGTTTTTT
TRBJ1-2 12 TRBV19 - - CATGGGNYGYTF TGTGCCACTGGGGGGGGCAACTATGGCTACACCTTC
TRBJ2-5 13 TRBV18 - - CASSPAGQETQYF TGTGCCAGCTCACCGGCGGGGCAAGAGACCCAGTACTTC
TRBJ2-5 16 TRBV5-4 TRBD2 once CASSSGTRRGQETQYF TGTGCCAGCAGCTCGGGGACTAGGAGAGGTCAAGAGACCCAGTACTTC
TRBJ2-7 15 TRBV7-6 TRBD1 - CASSLTGTGPYEQYF TGTGCCAGCAGCTTGACCGGGACAGGTCCCTACGAGCAGTACTTC
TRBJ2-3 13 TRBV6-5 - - CASSQNQGDTQYF TGTGCCAGCAGCCAGAACCAGGGAGATACGCAGTATTTT
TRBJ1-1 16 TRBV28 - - CASSLGSPAGNTEAFF TGTGCCAGCAGTTTAGGAAGCCCCGCAGGGAACACTGAAGCTTTCTTT
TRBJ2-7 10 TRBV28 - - CASSRYEQYF TGTGCCAGCTCGAGATACGAGCAGTACTTC
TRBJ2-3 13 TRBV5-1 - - CASRDSPADTQYF TGCGCCAGCAGGGACAGCCCGGCAGATACGCAGTATTTT
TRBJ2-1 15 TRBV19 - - CASSIGQVLYNEQFF TGTGCCAGTAGTATTGGGCAGGTTCTTTACAATGAGCAGTTCTTC
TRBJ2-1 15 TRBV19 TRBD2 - CAGRALAGAYNEQFF TGTGCCGGGAGGGCACTAGCGGGGGCCTACAATGAGCAGTTCTTC
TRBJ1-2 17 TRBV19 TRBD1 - CASSTEPGQGTLYGYTF TGTGCCAGTAGTACGGAACCGGGACAGGGGACCCTCTATGGCTACACCTTC
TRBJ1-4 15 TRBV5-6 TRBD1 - CASSSDRVRNEKLFF TGTGCCAGCAGCTCTGACAGGGTCCGTAATGAAAAACTGTTTTTT
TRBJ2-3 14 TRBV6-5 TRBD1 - CASSRQGFGDTQYF TGTGCCAGCAGTAGACAGGGTTTTGGGGATACGCAGTATTTT
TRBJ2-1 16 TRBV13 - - CASSRLDRRAYNEQFF TGTGCCAGCAGCCGACTTGACAGACGCGCCTACAATGAGCAGTTCTTC
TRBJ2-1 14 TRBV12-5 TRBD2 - CASGPGTTYNEQFF TGTGCTAGTGGTCCCGGGACTACATACAATGAGCAGTTCTTC
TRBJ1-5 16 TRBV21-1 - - CASSRVSYGVNQPQHF TGTGCCAGCAGCCGTGTCTCCTACGGGGTTAATCAGCCCCAGCATTTT
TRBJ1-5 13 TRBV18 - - CASSPSGDQPQHF TGTGCCAGCTCACCAAGCGGGGACCAGCCCCAGCATTTT
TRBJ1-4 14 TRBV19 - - CASSIRGGGEKLFF TGTGCCAGTAGTATAAGAGGGGGTGGAGAAAAACTGTTTTTT
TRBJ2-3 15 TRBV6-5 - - CASTRRSSLTDTQYF TGTGCCAGCACCCGCCGGAGCTCCCTCACAGATACGCAGTATTTT
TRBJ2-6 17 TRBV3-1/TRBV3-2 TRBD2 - CASSLLGGGSGANVLTF TGTGCCAGCAGCCTCCTGGGGGGGGGCTCTGGGGCCAACGTCCTGACTTTC
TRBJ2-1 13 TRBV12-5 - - CASGLAGVNEQFF TGTGCTAGTGGTTTGGCGGGGGTTAATGAGCAGTTCTTC
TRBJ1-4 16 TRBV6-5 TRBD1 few CASSYSSGTGDEKLFF TGTGCCAGCAGTTACTCGAGTGGGACAGGGGATGAAAAACTGTTTTTT
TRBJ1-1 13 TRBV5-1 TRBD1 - CASSSGGYTEAFF TGCGCCAGCAGCTCAGGGGGATACACTGAAGCTTTCTTT
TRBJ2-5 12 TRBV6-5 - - CASSSARETQYF TGTGCCAGCAGTTCCGCTCGGGAGACCCAGTACTTC
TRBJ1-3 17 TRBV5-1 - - CASSLGTSSVGGNTIYF TGCGCCAGCAGCTTGGGGACATCGTCGGTTGGTGGAAACACCATATATTTT
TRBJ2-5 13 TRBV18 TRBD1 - CASSRQGEETQYF TGTGCCAGCTCACGACAGGGGGAAGAGACCCAGTACTTC
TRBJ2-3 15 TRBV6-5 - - CASSQRGGDTDTQYF TGTGCCAGCAGTCAAAGAGGGGGGGACACAGATACGCAGTATTTT
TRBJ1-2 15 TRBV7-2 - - CASSLGGLLNYGYTF TGTGCCAGCAGCTTAGGCGGTCTCCTCAACTATGGCTACACCTTC
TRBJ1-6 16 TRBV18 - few CASSPTPSSYNSPLHF TGTGCCAGCTCACCAACCCCTAGCTCCTATAATTCACCCCTCCACTTT
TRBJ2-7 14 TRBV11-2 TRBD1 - CASSPDRVSLEQYF TGTGCCAGCAGTCCCGACAGGGTTTCACTCGAGCAGTACTTC
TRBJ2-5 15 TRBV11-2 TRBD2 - CASSRSQSGEETQYF TGTGCCAGCAGCCGCTCACAGAGCGGGGAGGAGACCCAGTACTTC
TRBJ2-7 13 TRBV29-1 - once CSVAARGSYEQYF TGCAGCGTTGCGGCCAGGGGATCCTACGAGCAGTACTTC
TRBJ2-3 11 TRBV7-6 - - CASSGADTQYF TGTGCCAGCAGCGGAGCAGATACGCAGTATTTT
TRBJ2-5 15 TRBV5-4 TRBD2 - CASSTRTSGHVTQYF TGTGCCAGCAGCACGCGGACTAGCGGCCACGTCACCCAGTACTTC
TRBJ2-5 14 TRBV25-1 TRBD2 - CASRAYAGGETQYF TGTGCCAGCAGGGCCTACGCGGGGGGAGAGACCCAGTACTTC
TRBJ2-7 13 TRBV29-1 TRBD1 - CSVARDRGYEQYF TGCAGCGTTGCCCGGGACAGGGGCTACGAGCAGTACTTC
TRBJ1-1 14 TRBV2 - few CASMGIRGNTEAFF TGTGCCAGCATGGGAATACGGGGTAACACTGAAGCTTTCTTT
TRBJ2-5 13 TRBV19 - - CASGGRLQETQYF TGTGCCAGCGGGGGACGGCTGCAAGAGACCCAGTACTTC
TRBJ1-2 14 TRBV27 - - CASSLSAGVYGYTF TGTGCCAGCAGTTTATCGGCGGGGGTATATGGCTACACCTTC
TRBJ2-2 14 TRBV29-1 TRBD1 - CSVLGQRNTGELFF TGCAGCGTTTTGGGACAGAGGAACACCGGGGAGCTGTTTTTT
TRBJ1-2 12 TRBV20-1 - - CSASESAYGYTF TGCAGTGCTAGTGAGTCAGCGTATGGCTACACCTTC
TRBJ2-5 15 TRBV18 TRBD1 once CASSPPTGGWETQYF TGTGCCAGCTCACCACCGACAGGGGGCTGGGAGACCCAGTACTTC
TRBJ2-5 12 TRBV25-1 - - CASSFGAETQYF TGTGCCAGCAGTTTCGGTGCGGAGACCCAGTACTTC
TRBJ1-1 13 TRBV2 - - CASSTALNTEAFF TGTGCCAGCAGTACAGCCTTGAACACTGAAGCTTTCTTT
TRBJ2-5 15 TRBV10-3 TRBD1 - CAISSPQQGAETQYF TGTGCCATCAGTTCCCCACAACAGGGGGCTGAGACCCAGTACTTC
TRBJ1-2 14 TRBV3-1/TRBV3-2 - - CASSRTPQGWGYTF TGTGCCAGCAGCCGGACGCCCCAGGGTTGGGGCTACACCTTC
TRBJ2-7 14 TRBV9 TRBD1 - CASSPRTGNYEQYF TGTGCCAGCAGCCCCCGGACAGGGAACTACGAGCAGTACTTC
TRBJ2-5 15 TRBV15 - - CATSRVGTQKETQYF TGTGCCACCAGCAGAGTGGGCACCCAAAAAGAGACCCAGTACTTC